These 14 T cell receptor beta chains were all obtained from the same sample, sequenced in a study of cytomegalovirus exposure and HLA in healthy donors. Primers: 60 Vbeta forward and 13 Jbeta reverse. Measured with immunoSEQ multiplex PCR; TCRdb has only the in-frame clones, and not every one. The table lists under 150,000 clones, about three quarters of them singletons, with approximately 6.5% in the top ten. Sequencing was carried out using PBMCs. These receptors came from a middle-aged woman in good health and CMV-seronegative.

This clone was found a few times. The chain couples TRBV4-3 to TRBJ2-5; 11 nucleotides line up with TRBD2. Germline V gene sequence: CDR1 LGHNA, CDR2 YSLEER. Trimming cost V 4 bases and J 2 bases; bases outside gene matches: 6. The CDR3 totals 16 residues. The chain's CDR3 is CASSRRGTSGQETQYF. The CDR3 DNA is TGCGCCAGCAGCCGGAGGGGGACTAGCGGACAAGAGACCCAGTACTTC.

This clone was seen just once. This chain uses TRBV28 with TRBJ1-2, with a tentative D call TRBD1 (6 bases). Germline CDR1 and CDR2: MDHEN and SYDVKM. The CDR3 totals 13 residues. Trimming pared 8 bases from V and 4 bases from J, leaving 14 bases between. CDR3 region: CASGISTGYGYTF. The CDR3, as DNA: TGTGCCAGCGGAATATCGACAGGCTATGGCTACACCTTC.

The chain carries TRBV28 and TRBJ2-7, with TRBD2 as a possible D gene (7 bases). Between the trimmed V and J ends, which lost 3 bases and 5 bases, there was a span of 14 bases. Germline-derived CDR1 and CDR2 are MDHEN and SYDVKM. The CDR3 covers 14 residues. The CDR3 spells CASSFGGHSDEQYF. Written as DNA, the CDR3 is TGTGCCAGCAGTTTCGGGGGGCATTCCGACGAGCAGTACTTC.

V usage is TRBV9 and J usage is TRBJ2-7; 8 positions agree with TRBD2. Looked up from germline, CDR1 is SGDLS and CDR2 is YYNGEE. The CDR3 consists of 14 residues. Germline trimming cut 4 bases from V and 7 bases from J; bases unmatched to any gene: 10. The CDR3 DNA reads TGTGCCAGCAGCCCCCGAGGTAGCGGGACGGAGCAGTACTTC. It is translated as CASSPRGSGTEQYF.

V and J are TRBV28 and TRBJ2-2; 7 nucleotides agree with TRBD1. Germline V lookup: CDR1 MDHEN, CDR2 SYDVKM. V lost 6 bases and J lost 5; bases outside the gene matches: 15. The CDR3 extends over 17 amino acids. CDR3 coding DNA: TGTGCCAGCAGCCCCTGGGCGAGACAGGGTAATACCGGGGAGCTGTTTTTT. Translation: CASSPWARQGNTGELFF. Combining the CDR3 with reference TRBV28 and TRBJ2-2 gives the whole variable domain DVKVTQSSRYLVKRTGEKVFLECVQDMDHENMFWYRQDPGLGLRLIYFSYDVKMKEKGDIPEGYSVSREKKERFSLILESASTNQTSMYLCASSPWARQGNTGELFFGEGSRLTVL.

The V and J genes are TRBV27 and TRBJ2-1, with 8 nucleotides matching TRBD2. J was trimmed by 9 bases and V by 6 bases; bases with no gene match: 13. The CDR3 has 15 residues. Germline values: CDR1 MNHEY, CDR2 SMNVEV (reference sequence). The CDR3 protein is CASSHGTRGWFEQFF. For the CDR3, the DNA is TGTGCCAGCAGCCACGGGACTAGGGGTTGGTTTGAGCAGTTCTTC.

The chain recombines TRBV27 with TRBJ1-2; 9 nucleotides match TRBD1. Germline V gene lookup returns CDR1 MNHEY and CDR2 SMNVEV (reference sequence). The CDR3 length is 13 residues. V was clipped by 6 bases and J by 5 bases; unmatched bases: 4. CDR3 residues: CASSPGQGYGYTF. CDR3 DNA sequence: TGTGCCAGCAGCCCCGGACAGGGGTATGGCTACACCTTC.

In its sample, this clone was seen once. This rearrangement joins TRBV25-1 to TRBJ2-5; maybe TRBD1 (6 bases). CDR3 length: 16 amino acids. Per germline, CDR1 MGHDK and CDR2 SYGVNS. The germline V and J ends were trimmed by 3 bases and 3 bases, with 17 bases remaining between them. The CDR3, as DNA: TGTGCCAGCAGTGACCCCGGGACACGGATAGAAGAGACCCAGTACTTC. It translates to CASSDPGTRIEETQYF.

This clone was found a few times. In DNA form, the CDR3 reads TGCAGCGAGGACAGGGGACCGTACGAGCAGTACTTC. This sequence encodes CSEDRGPYEQYF. The chain is built from TRBV29-1 and TRBJ2-7, with 9 bases fitting TRBD1. Germline V gene lookup returns CDR1 SQVTM and CDR2 ANQGSEA. The CDR3 runs to 12 residues. J was trimmed by 4 bases and V by 7 bases; bases with no gene match: 5.

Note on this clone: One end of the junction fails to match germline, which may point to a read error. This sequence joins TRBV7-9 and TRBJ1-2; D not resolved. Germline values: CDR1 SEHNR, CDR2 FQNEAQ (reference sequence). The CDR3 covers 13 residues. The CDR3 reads CSSSSRHNYGYTF. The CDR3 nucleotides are TGTTCCAGCAGTAGTAGACATAACTATGGCTACACCTTC.

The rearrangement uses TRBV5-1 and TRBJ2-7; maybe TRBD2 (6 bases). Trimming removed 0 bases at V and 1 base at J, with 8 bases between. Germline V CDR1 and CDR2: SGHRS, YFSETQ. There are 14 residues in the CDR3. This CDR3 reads CASSLASESYEQYF. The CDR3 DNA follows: TGCGCCAGCAGCTTGGCTAGCGAGTCCTACGAGCAGTACTTC.

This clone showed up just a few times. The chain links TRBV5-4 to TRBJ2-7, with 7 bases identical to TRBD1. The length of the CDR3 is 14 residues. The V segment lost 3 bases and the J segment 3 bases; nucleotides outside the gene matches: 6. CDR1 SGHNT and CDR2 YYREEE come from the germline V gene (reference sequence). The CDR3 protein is CASSSGQTYYEQYF. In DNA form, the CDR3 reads TGTGCCAGCAGCTCGGGACAGACTTACTACGAGCAGTACTTC.

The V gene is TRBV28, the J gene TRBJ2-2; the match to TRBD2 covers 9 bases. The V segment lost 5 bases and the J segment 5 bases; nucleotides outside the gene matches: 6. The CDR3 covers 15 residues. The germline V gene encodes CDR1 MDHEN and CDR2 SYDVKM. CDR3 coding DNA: TGTGCCAGCAGTGAATACCTAGCGGGGACCGGGGAGCTGTTTTTT. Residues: CASSEYLAGTGELFF.

The CDR3 region is CAIRSSGGTDTQYF. The CDR3 DNA follows: TGTGCCATCAGGTCTAGCGGGGGCACAGATACGCAGTATTTT. The chain links TRBV10-3 to TRBJ2-3; 9 bases agree with TRBD2. The CDR3 is 14 amino acids. The germline V gene has CDR1 ENHRY and CDR2 SYGVKD. The ends lost 6 bases at V and 1 base at J; junction bases unmatched: 2.